Listed below are T cell receptor beta chains from one sample, sequenced in a study of cytomegalovirus exposure and HLA in healthy donors. Produced via immunoSEQ multiplex PCR; TCRdb's table is partial and in-frame only. The sample lists about 130,000 clones, 84% occurring once. The sequencing input was PBMCs. The receptors come from a man aged 50 to 59 in good health and CMV-seronegative. Both conserved end residues are trimmed from each CDR3. Each record gives: V gene, J gene, D gene, CDR3 protein. The D gene is left open where the match is weak.

v_call: TRBV21-1; j_call: TRBJ2-7; d_call: -; cdr3_aa: ASSKGRRTTHYGGTYEQY
v_call: TRBV5-1; j_call: TRBJ2-5; d_call: -; cdr3_aa: ASSLDSTQETQY
v_call: TRBV4-1; j_call: TRBJ2-7; d_call: TRBD1; cdr3_aa: ASSHRTGGTYEQY
v_call: TRBV28; j_call: TRBJ1-1; d_call: TRBD1; cdr3_aa: ASSLYRTGVDTEAF
v_call: TRBV5-4; j_call: TRBJ1-6; d_call: -; cdr3_aa: AQAANYNSPLH
v_call: TRBV29-1; j_call: TRBJ1-2; d_call: TRBD1; cdr3_aa: SVVRLDRGIYGYT
v_call: TRBV4-1; j_call: TRBJ2-2; d_call: TRBD2; cdr3_aa: ASSQVSTGGYSGELF
v_call: TRBV11-1; j_call: TRBJ2-7; d_call: -; cdr3_aa: ASSLASSVSYEQY
v_call: TRBV15; j_call: TRBJ1-1; d_call: -; cdr3_aa: ATSRDVGRFTEAF
v_call: TRBV7-9; j_call: TRBJ2-7; d_call: -; cdr3_aa: ASSLVRGGAYYEQY
v_call: TRBV19; j_call: TRBJ2-2; d_call: TRBD1; cdr3_aa: ASSGQGGRNTGELF
v_call: TRBV7-8; j_call: TRBJ2-7; d_call: -; cdr3_aa: ASSLGSGGATYEQY
v_call: TRBV6-5; j_call: TRBJ2-3; d_call: -; cdr3_aa: ASRGAGTDTQY
v_call: TRBV7-9; j_call: TRBJ1-2; d_call: -; cdr3_aa: ASSLETPGGYT
v_call: TRBV9; j_call: TRBJ2-2; d_call: -; cdr3_aa: ASTVEAGRDGELF
v_call: TRBV4-2; j_call: TRBJ1-6; d_call: TRBD1; cdr3_aa: ASSPRTGDSPLH
v_call: TRBV10-3; j_call: TRBJ2-2; d_call: -; cdr3_aa: AMDSNTGELF
v_call: TRBV5-1; j_call: TRBJ2-2; d_call: -; cdr3_aa: ASSLGGGTGELF
v_call: TRBV5-4; j_call: TRBJ2-5; d_call: -; cdr3_aa: ASSPRGGAQETQY
v_call: TRBV27; j_call: TRBJ1-2; d_call: -; cdr3_aa: ASSSDGRGYGYT
v_call: TRBV4-1; j_call: TRBJ2-1; d_call: TRBD1; cdr3_aa: ASSSGQVKGEQF
v_call: TRBV2; j_call: TRBJ2-3; d_call: -; cdr3_aa: ASSDAGADTDTQY
v_call: TRBV6-5; j_call: TRBJ1-2; d_call: -; cdr3_aa: ASSYASGRIYGYT
v_call: TRBV7-9; j_call: TRBJ2-7; d_call: -; cdr3_aa: ASSPHAASEQY
v_call: TRBV11-2; j_call: TRBJ2-3; d_call: -; cdr3_aa: ASSFRGLTSTDTQY
v_call: TRBV5-1; j_call: TRBJ2-1; d_call: TRBD2; cdr3_aa: ASSSSRTSGYNEQF
v_call: TRBV19; j_call: TRBJ1-1; d_call: TRBD1; cdr3_aa: ASSPLDRDTEAF
v_call: TRBV6-5; j_call: TRBJ2-7; d_call: TRBD2; cdr3_aa: ASSSGASGDVEQY
v_call: TRBV9; j_call: TRBJ1-1; d_call: -; cdr3_aa: ASSVGSMNTEAF
v_call: TRBV11-2; j_call: TRBJ1-1; d_call: -; cdr3_aa: ASSLLLNTEAF
v_call: TRBV4-1; j_call: -; d_call: -; cdr3_aa: ASSPGPLGISYEQY
v_call: TRBV25-1; j_call: TRBJ1-1; d_call: TRBD1; cdr3_aa: ASSGGRTEAF
v_call: TRBV4-1; j_call: TRBJ2-7; d_call: -; cdr3_aa: ASSQDWAGVTYEQY
v_call: TRBV19; j_call: TRBJ2-7; d_call: TRBD1; cdr3_aa: ASSMGTDYEQY
v_call: TRBV4-1; j_call: TRBJ1-1; d_call: TRBD1; cdr3_aa: ASSQDLGDRWNTEAF
v_call: TRBV9; j_call: TRBJ2-2; d_call: TRBD1; cdr3_aa: ASSPRQGGSGELF
v_call: TRBV29-1; j_call: TRBJ2-7; d_call: -; cdr3_aa: SVDGGAGYEQY
v_call: TRBV5-1; j_call: TRBJ2-3; d_call: -; cdr3_aa: ASSLRPGFTDTQY
v_call: TRBV29-1; j_call: TRBJ1-2; d_call: TRBD1; cdr3_aa: SVDRTGSGYT
v_call: TRBV9; j_call: TRBJ2-5; d_call: TRBD2; cdr3_aa: ASSITRGGETQY
v_call: TRBV6-1; j_call: TRBJ1-2; d_call: -; cdr3_aa: ASSPTGSRNYGYT
v_call: TRBV5-1; j_call: TRBJ2-3; d_call: TRBD2; cdr3_aa: ASSLGAGGGAADTQY
v_call: TRBV10-3; j_call: -; d_call: TRBD2; cdr3_aa: AGRGPGLAVPYEQY
v_call: TRBV7-9; j_call: TRBJ2-6; d_call: -; cdr3_aa: ASSHSGANVLT
v_call: TRBV2; j_call: TRBJ1-2; d_call: TRBD1; cdr3_aa: ATVLGQGAFGYT
v_call: TRBV6-1; j_call: TRBJ2-5; d_call: -; cdr3_aa: ASSEGTGIETQY
v_call: TRBV10-3; j_call: TRBJ2-5; d_call: TRBD2; cdr3_aa: AISESPTSGARGTQY
v_call: TRBV27; j_call: TRBJ2-1; d_call: -; cdr3_aa: ASSSSAEQF
v_call: TRBV7-9; j_call: TRBJ1-3; d_call: -; cdr3_aa: ASSLFPTESARNTIY
v_call: TRBV7-9; j_call: TRBJ2-7; d_call: -; cdr3_aa: ASSLVESYEQY
v_call: TRBV5-6; j_call: TRBJ1-2; d_call: -; cdr3_aa: ASSLGRVGGYT
v_call: TRBV5-1; j_call: TRBJ1-1; d_call: TRBD1; cdr3_aa: ASSSTGALVNTEAF
v_call: TRBV5-4; j_call: TRBJ2-5; d_call: TRBD2; cdr3_aa: ASSLGASGVAETQY
v_call: TRBV27; j_call: -; d_call: -; cdr3_aa: ASSEAGLNYEQY
v_call: TRBV19; j_call: TRBJ2-7; d_call: -; cdr3_aa: ASSFREGEQY